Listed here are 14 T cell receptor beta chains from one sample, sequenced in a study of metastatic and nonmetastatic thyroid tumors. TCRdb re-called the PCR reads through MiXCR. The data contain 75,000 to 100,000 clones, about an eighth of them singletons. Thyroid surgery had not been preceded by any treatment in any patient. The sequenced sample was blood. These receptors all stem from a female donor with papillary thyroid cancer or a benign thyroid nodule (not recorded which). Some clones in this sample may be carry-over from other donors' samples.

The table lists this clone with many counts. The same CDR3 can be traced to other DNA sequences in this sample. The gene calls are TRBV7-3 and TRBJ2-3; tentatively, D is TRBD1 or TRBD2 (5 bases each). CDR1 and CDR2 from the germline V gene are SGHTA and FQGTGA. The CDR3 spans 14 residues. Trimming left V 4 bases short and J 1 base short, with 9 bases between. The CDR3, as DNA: TGTGCCAGCAGCTCCGGGGCAGGCACAGATACGCAGTATTTT. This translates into CASSSGAGTDTQYF.

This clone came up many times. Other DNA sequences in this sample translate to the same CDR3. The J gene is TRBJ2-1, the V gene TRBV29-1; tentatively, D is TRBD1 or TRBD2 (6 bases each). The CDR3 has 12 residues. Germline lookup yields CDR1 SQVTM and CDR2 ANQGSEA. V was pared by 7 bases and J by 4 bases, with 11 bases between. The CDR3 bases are TGCAGCGGGGAGGACAGATACAATGAGCAGTTCTTC. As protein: CSGEDRYNEQFF.

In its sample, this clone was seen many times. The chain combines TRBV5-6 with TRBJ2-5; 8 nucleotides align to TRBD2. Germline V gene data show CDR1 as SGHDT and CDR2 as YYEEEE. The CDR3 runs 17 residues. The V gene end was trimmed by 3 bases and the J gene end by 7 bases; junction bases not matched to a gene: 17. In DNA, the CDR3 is TGTGCCAGCAGCTGGCGAGCTCCCGGGCCACGGGGGGGGACCCAGTACTTC. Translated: CASSWRAPGPRGGTQYF.

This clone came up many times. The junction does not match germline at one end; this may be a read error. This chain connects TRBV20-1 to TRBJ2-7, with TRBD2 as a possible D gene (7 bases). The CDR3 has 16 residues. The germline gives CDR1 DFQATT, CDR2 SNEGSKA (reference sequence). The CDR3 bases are TGCAGTGCTAGGGGGGCTCAAGCGGGACTCTCCCACGAGCAGTACTTC. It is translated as CSARGAQAGLSHEQYF.

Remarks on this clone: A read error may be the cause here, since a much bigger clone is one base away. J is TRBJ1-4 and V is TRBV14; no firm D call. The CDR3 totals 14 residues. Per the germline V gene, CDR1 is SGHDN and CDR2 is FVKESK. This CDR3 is CASRQDRSLGKLFF. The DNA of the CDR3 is TGTGCCAGCAGACAAGATCGAAGTTTGGGAAAACTGTTTTTT.

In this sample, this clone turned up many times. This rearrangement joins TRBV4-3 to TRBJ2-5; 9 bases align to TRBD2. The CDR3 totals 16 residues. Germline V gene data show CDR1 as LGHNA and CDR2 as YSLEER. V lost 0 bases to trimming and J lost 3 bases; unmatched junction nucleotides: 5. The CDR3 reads CASSQDRLAAKETQYF. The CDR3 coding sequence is TGCGCCAGCAGCCAAGATAGACTAGCGGCTAAAGAGACCCAGTACTTC.

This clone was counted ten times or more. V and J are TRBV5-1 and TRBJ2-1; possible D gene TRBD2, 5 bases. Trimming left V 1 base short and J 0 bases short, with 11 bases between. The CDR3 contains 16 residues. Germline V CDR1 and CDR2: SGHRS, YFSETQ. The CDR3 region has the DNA TGCGCCAGCAGCTTGTACGCTGGGAGCTCCTACAATGAGCAGTTCTTC. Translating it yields CASSLYAGSSYNEQFF.

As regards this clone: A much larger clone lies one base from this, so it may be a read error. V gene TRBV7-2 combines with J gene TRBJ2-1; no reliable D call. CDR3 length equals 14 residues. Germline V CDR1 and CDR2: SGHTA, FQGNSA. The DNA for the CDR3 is TGTGCCAGCAGCTTAGGAAGTAGTGCGAATGATCAGTTCTTC. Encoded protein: CASSLGSSANDQFF.

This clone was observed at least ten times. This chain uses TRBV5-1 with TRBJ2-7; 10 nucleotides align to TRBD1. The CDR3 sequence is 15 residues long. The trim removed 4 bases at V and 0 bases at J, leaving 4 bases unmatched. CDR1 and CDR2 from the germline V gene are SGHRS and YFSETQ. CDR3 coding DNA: TGCGCCAGCAGCCGGGACAGGGGCAACTCCTACGAGCAGTACTTC. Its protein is CASSRDRGNSYEQYF.

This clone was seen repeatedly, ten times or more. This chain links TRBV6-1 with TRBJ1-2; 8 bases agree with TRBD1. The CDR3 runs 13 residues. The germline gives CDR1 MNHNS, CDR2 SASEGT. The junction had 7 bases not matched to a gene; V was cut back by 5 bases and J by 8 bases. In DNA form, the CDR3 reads TGTGCCAGCAGTTCCCGGACAGGGAGGGGCTACACCTTC. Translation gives CASSSRTGRGYTF.

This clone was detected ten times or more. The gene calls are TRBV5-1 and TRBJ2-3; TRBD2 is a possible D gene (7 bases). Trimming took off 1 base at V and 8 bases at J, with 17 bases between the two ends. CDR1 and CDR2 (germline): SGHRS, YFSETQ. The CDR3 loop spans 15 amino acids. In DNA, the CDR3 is TGCGCCAGCAGCTTGAGGAAGGGGGGGGAAGGTACGCAGTATTTT. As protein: CASSLRKGGEGTQYF.

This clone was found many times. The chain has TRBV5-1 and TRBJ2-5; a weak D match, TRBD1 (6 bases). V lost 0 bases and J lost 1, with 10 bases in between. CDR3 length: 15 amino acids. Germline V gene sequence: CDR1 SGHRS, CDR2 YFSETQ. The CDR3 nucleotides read TGCGCCAGCAGCTTGGTAGGGGGAACCCAAGAGACCCAGTACTTC. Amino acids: CASSLVGGTQETQYF.

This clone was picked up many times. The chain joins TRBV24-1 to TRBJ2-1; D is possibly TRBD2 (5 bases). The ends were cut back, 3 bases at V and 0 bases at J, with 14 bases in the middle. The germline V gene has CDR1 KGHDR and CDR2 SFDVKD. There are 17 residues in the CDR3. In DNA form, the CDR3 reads TGTGCCACCAGTGATCCGGACTCGGGGAGCTCCTACAATGAGCAGTTCTTC. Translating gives CATSDPDSGSSYNEQFF.

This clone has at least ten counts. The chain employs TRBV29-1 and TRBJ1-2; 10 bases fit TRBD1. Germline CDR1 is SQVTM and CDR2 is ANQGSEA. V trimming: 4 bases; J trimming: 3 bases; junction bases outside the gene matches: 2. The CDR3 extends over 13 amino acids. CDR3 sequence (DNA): TGCAGCGTTGGGGGGACAGGGGACTATGGCTACACCTTC. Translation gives CSVGGTGDYGYTF.